The 26 T cell receptor beta chains below come from one sample, sequenced in a study of shared clonotypes between healthy human individuals. Clones were read by immunoSEQ multiplex PCR, and TCRdb kept only the in-frame ones, dropping some. The sample consists of around 940,000 clones, 60% to 85% of them appearing once. The sequencing input was memory CD4+ T cells sorted from blood. Subset noted: CD45RA-negative fraction. These receptors were obtained from a man aged 18 to 35 in good health.

V is TRBV29-1 and J is TRBJ2-7; the D is unclear. This CDR3 region has 12 residues. Germline V gene data show CDR1 as SQVTM and CDR2 as ANQGSEA. Trimming pared 4 bases from V and 0 bases from J, leaving 7 bases between. CDR3 sequence reads: CSVAASSYEQYF. CDR3 sequence (DNA): TGCAGCGTTGCCGCATCCTCCTACGAGCAGTACTTC.

This chain connects TRBV18 to TRBJ1-1; 7 positions match TRBD1. In germline, CDR1 is KGHSH, CDR2 LQKENI. This CDR3 has 13 amino acids. The V gene end was trimmed by 3 bases and the J gene end by 7 bases; junction bases not matched to a gene: 5. The CDR3 sequence: CASSPRGGGEAFF. The CDR3, as DNA: TGTGCCAGCTCACCCAGGGGGGGTGGTGAAGCTTTCTTT.

The chain has TRBV5-1 and TRBJ2-5, with 9 nucleotides matching TRBD2. Germline values: CDR1 SGHRS, CDR2 YFSETQ. The CDR3 has 17 residues. The junction had 14 bases not matched to a gene; V was cut back by 4 bases and J by 4 bases. The CDR3 is CASSPFSAGGPGETQYF. Here the CDR3 DNA reads TGCGCCAGCAGCCCCTTTTCGGCGGGAGGGCCCGGAGAGACCCAGTACTTC.

This sequence joins TRBV28 and TRBJ1-6; no reliable D call. This CDR3 has 15 residues. V was shortened by 4 bases and J by 7 bases, with 14 bases between the two germline ends. In germline, CDR1 is MDHEN, CDR2 SYDVKM. CDR3 nucleotide sequence: TGTGCCAGCAGTTCCCCCCTCGGTGACAATTCACCCCTCCACTTT. Protein: CASSSPLGDNSPLHF.

The chain links TRBV14 to TRBJ1-6; 7 bases fit TRBD1. With 4 bases clipped from V and 5 bases from J, the junction kept 8 bases outside the gene matches. CDR3 length: 16 residues. The germline CDR1 and CDR2 sequences are SGHDN and FVKESK. The CDR3 DNA reads TGTGCCAGCAGCCTGAAAGGACAGGTTCATAATTCACCCCTCCACTTT. This translates into CASSLKGQVHNSPLHF.

The CDR3 here is CASSLQGAPEQFF. DNA for the CDR3: TGTGCCAGCAGCTTGCAGGGGGCCCCGGAGCAGTTCTTC. V usage is TRBV7-9 and J usage is TRBJ2-1; 8 positions match TRBD1. The CDR3 runs to 13 residues. Losses at the gene ends were 3 bases for V and 10 bases for J; bases not matched to a gene: 5. Germline V gene lookup returns CDR1 SEHNR and CDR2 FQNEAQ (reference sequence).

V is TRBV5-4 and J is TRBJ2-3, with D possibly being TRBD1 (5 bases). The V and J ends lost 9 bases and 3 bases respectively, with 17 bases between them. The CDR3 runs to 14 residues. The V gene's germline CDR1 is SGHNT and CDR2 YYREEE (reference sequence). CDR3 in amino acids: CATTIIGATDTQYF. Written as DNA, the CDR3 is TGTGCCACCACGATAATTGGGGCGACAGATACGCAGTATTTT.

In its sample, this clone was seen a few times. This rearrangement joins TRBV5-6 to TRBJ1-2; 11 bases are shared with TRBD1. The CDR3 runs 19 residues. The V gene's germline CDR1 is SGHDT and CDR2 YYEEEE. Trimming removed 0 bases from V and 5 bases from J; junction bases left unmatched: 15. Written as DNA, the CDR3 is TGTGCCAGCAGCTTGGTTGTTATAGGACAGGGGGCGGACGTTTATGGCTACACCTTC. It is translated as CASSLVVIGQGADVYGYTF.

The CDR3 reads CATSRDRVEDTQYF. The CDR3 nucleotides read TGTGCCACCAGCAGAGACAGGGTGGAGGATACGCAGTATTTT. The rearrangement uses TRBV15 and TRBJ2-3, with D possibly matching TRBD1 (5 bases). Germline-derived CDR1 and CDR2 are LNHNV and YYDKDF (reference sequence). Between the trimmed V and J ends, which lost 0 bases and 6 bases, there was a span of 10 bases. The CDR3 spans 14 residues.

This clone was recorded a few times. The V gene is TRBV6-6, the J gene TRBJ2-5; 10 bases align to TRBD1. This CDR3 region has 16 residues. Unmatched junction bases numbered 9, after V lost 2 bases and J lost 6 bases. Per germline, CDR1 MNHNY and CDR2 SVGAGI (reference sequence). The CDR3 loop is CASSYGPTGGAKTQYF. Written as DNA, the CDR3 is TGTGCCAGCAGTTACGGTCCGACAGGGGGCGCAAAGACCCAGTACTTC.

The chain uses TRBV19 and TRBJ2-1; 7 bases line up with TRBD1. This CDR3 is 12 amino acids long. J gave up 6 bases and V 4 bases, and 0 bases lay outside the gene matches. The germline CDR1 and CDR2 sequences are LNHDA and SQIVND (reference sequence). CDR3 nucleotide sequence: TGTGCCAGTAGTAGACAGGGCAATGAGCAGTTCTTC. Its translation is CASSRQGNEQFF.

The chain combines TRBV7-3 with TRBJ2-6, with TRBD1 identical over 9 bases. V lost 1 base and J lost 1; bases outside the gene matches: 2. Germline V gene lookup returns CDR1 SGHTA and CDR2 FQGTGA. The CDR3 covers 17 residues. CDR3 sequence reads: CASSLKTGGSGANVLTF. Here the CDR3 DNA reads TGTGCCAGCAGCTTAAAGACAGGGGGATCTGGGGCCAACGTCCTGACTTTC.

This rearrangement joins TRBV15 to TRBJ1-1; D not certain. Germline V gene lookup returns CDR1 LNHNV and CDR2 YYDKDF (reference sequence). The CDR3 spans 12 residues. Trimming took 0 bases from V and 11 from J, leaving 10 bases between them. For the CDR3, the DNA is TGTGCCACCAGCAGAGATGGCGAGGGCGCTTTCTTT. Translation gives CATSRDGEGAFF.

The genes are TRBV7-8 and TRBJ2-7, with D perhaps being TRBD1 or TRBD2 (5 bases each). Trimming took 5 bases from V and 3 from J, leaving 20 bases between them. Germline CDR1 SGHVS, CDR2 FQNEAQ. CDR3 size: 16 residues. The CDR3 DNA is TGTGCCAGCAGCCGGACGATCCCGGGACGGGACTACGAGCAGTACTTC. Amino acid sequence: CASSRTIPGRDYEQYF.

This clone is a singleton in its sample. The chain couples TRBV5-3 to TRBJ2-2; TRBD2 agrees at 13 bases. TRBV5-3 qualifies as an ORF whose function is uncertain. The CDR3 sequence is 18 residues long. The J segment lost 3 bases and the V segment lost 0 bases, leaving 5 bases of the junction unmatched. CDR3 sequence: CARSLGLAGGRYTGELFF. For the CDR3, the DNA is TGTGCCAGAAGCTTGGGACTAGCGGGAGGAAGATACACCGGGGAGCTGTTTTTT.

This chain connects TRBV5-1 to TRBJ2-7; D gene unclear. Germline CDR1 is SGHRS and CDR2 is YFSETQ. V was cut by 0 bases and J by 3 bases, with 13 bases left in between. This CDR3 region has 15 residues. The CDR3 bases are TGCGCCAGCAGCTTGGCCGCAGGCCTCAGCTACGAGCAGTACTTC. Protein sequence: CASSLAAGLSYEQYF.

The chain carries TRBV7-7 and TRBJ1-4, with no clear D. From germline, CDR1 is SSHAT and CDR2 FNYEAQ (reference sequence). This CDR3 has 14 amino acids. CDR3 sequence: CASAPAGSNEKLFF. Here the CDR3 DNA reads TGTGCTAGCGCCCCTGCGGGTTCTAATGAAAAACTGTTTTTT. Supplemented by reference TRBV7-7 and TRBJ1-4, the full variable domain reads GAGVSQSPRYKVTKRGQDVTLRCDPISSHATLYWYQQALGQGPEFLTYFNYEAQPDKSGLPSDRFSAERPEGSISTLTIQRTEQRDSAMYRCASAPAGSNEKLFFGSGTQLSVL.

This chain uses TRBV7-6 with TRBJ2-1; 14 nucleotides align to TRBD2. The length of the CDR3 is 15 residues. Trimming took 6 bases from V and 6 from J; bases not matched to a gene: 4. Germline V gives CDR1 SGHVS, CDR2 FNYEAQ. CDR3 sequence (DNA): TGTGCCAGCAGACCGACTAGCGGGGGGGCCAATGAGCAGTTCTTC. It is translated as CASRPTSGGANEQFF.

This clone occurred once. The chain has TRBV10-1 and TRBJ2-1, with 10 bases matching TRBD1. Germline CDR1 WNHNN, CDR2 SYGVQD (reference sequence). V dropped 6 bases and J dropped 4; count of bases not matched to a gene: 3. CDR3 length: 14 residues. The CDR3 loop is CASSRDRGYNEQFF. CDR3 bases: TGCGCCAGCAGCCGGGACAGGGGATACAATGAGCAGTTCTTC.

This clone was picked up a small number of times. V usage is TRBV9 and J usage is TRBJ2-2; TRBD2 matches at 7 bases. The CDR3 consists of 16 residues. CDR1 and CDR2 (germline): SGDLS, YYNGEE. The junction had 5 bases not matched to a gene; V was cut back by 0 bases and J by 3 bases. The CDR3 spells CASSVDPSGYTGELFF. DNA of the CDR3: TGTGCCAGCAGCGTAGATCCTAGCGGCTACACCGGGGAGCTGTTTTTT. Full variable domain (rest looked up from reference TRBV9 and TRBJ2-2): DSGVTQTPKHLITATGQRVTLRCSPRSGDLSVYWYQQSLDQGLQFLIQYYNGEERAKGNILERFSAQQFPDLHSELNLSSLELGDSALYFCASSVDPSGYTGELFFGEGSRLTVL.

The chain links TRBV5-1 to TRBJ2-5; 10 positions match TRBD2. V dropped 1 base and J dropped 0; count of bases not matched to a gene: 6. CDR1 and CDR2 (germline): SGHRS, YFSETQ. CDR3 length equals 17 residues. The CDR3 nucleotides are TGCGCCAGCAGCTTGCCTAGCGGGGGACAGTACCAAGAGACCCAGTACTTC. It translates to CASSLPSGGQYQETQYF.

J is TRBJ2-5 and V is TRBV7-6; D might be TRBD2 (5 bases). The ends were cut back, 1 base at V and 0 bases at J, with 12 bases in the middle. This CDR3 spans 16 amino acids. Germline V gene sequence: CDR1 SGHVS, CDR2 FNYEAQ. CDR3 region: CASSLDVANYQETQYF. The CDR3 DNA reads TGTGCCAGCAGCTTAGATGTAGCGAACTACCAAGAGACCCAGTACTTC.

This rearrangement joins TRBV10-3 to TRBJ2-1; D perhaps matches TRBD2 (6 bases). Per germline, CDR1 ENHRY and CDR2 SYGVKD. The CDR3 has 13 residues. V lost 7 bases and J 3 bases, leaving 10 bases between the germline ends. CDR3 sequence: CAINDGSYNEQFF. The CDR3 bases are TGTGCCATCAATGACGGGAGCTACAATGAGCAGTTCTTC.

This clone was detected a few times. V and J are TRBV25-1 and TRBJ1-6, with D unresolved. This CDR3 comprises 12 residues. Per the germline V gene, CDR1 is MGHDK and CDR2 is SYGVNS. V was shortened by 3 bases and J by 7 bases, with 4 bases between the two germline ends. The CDR3 here is CASSDGNSPLHF. For the CDR3, the DNA is TGTGCCAGCAGTGATGGGAATTCACCCCTCCACTTT.

The rearrangement links TRBV11-1 to TRBJ1-2; 8 nucleotides agree with TRBD1. V lost 1 base, J lost 4 bases, and 5 bases stayed unmatched. Germline assignment: CDR1 SGHAT and CDR2 FQDESV (reference sequence). The CDR3 extends over 15 amino acids. DNA of the CDR3: TGTGCCAGCAGCTTAGAGACCGGACAGGGCTATGGCTACACCTTC. It is translated as CASSLETGQGYGYTF. Full variable domain (missing parts from reference TRBV11-1 and TRBJ1-2): EAEVAQSPRYKITEKSQAVAFWCDPISGHATLYWYRQILGQGPELLVQFQDESVVDDSQLPKDRFSAERLKGVDSTLKIQPAELGDSAMYLCASSLETGQGYGYTFGSGTRLTVV.

This chain uses TRBV10-3 with TRBJ2-5; TRBD2 agrees at 12 bases. CDR1 ENHRY and CDR2 SYGVKD come from the germline V gene. The ends lost 9 bases at V and 3 bases at J; junction bases unmatched: 5. CDR3 length equals 14 residues. The CDR3 bases are TGTGCCATATCGGCTAGCGGGGGGGAAGAGACCCAGTACTTC. It specifies CAISASGGEETQYF.